This T cell receptor beta chain originates from a study of T cell repertoires in cytomegalovirus infection (dated by TCRdb to between 2017 and 2020). The study in broad terms: The HLA type of each donor mattered for the analysis, because public TCR beta signatures pointed to carriage of CMV infection along with the matching HLA type. Findings and caveats that apply to the study as a whole: In both this cohort and an independent cohort of a few hundred donors, the cumulative frequency of public TCR beta family members distinguished carriers of CMV infection plus the relevant HLA type. In the ex vivo response, HLA-C-restricted CMV-specific TCR beta clonotypes were dominant, and in two of eight donors the single most frequent clonotype came from this HLA-C-restricted group.

Reading from cysteine to phenylalanine, the CDR3 counts 12 amino acids. Only the CDR3 portion is preserved as DNA: 36 bases, with reading frame beginning at the first base. Taken from the germline V gene, the CDR1 and CDR2 loops are SGHAT and FQNNGV. Turning to this clonotype: Which antigen it targets is not known. An end of the junction does not agree with germline; a read error may underlie this.

Sequencing was carried out with an Illumina HiSeq 1500. TCRdb trimmed public reads at Q25 via fastp, called clones via MiXCR and kept in-frame beta chains. Every entry covers one CDR3 protein and lists the most common genes and DNA from its rows. Present in this sample are 400,000 or so distinct CDR3 sequences, roughly a third of which were seen just once. The ten largest clones represent roughly 13% of the sample. The receptor chain draws on TRBV11-2 and TRBJ2-5; too little of a D gene remains to name it. What was sequenced was PBMCs. This TCR was sampled from a human donor in good health (CMV status not recorded). Some clones in this sample may be carry-over from other donors' samples. The nucleotide sequence is given as TGTGCCAGCAGCTTTAGCTTAGAGACCCATTACTTC. Its translation reads: CASSFSLETHYF.